The T cell receptor (beta chain) described here comes from a study of spatial heterogeneity in lung cancer. Study context: Each time, sequencing found more beta-chain sequences than alpha-chain sequences. TCR and UMI combinations that were unique each appeared, on average, more than ten times in raw reads. Study-wide findings and caveats: Whereas they appeared in blood less at follow-up, ubiquitous expanded tumor TCRs appeared there more at resection.

TCRdb re-called the 5' RACE reads with MiXCR, one entry per CDR3 protein. The sample yields about 82,000 distinct CDR3 sequences, over 10% seen once. This clonotype came up a few times. What it binds is unknown. CDR1 is SQVTM, CDR2 ANQGSEA, per germline. The CDR3 loop spans 11 amino acids. Deletions cut 2 bases from V and 2 bases from J, with 4 bases between. Time point indicated: sample taken at primary tumor resection. No cells were sorted before sequencing. The whole RNA sequenced was extracted from tumor, nontumor lung or frozen PBMC. Samples were obtained from 65 to 80 donors, all untreated early-stage non-small cell lung cancer patients.

The sequencing used PBMCs, collected at surgery. V and J are TRBV29-1 and TRBJ2-7; no reliable D call. This TCR was sampled from a male donor with early-stage non-small cell lung cancer. CDR3 nucleotides: TGCAGCGTTGAACAGGCCTACGAGCAGTACTTC. Its translation is CSVEQAYEQYF.